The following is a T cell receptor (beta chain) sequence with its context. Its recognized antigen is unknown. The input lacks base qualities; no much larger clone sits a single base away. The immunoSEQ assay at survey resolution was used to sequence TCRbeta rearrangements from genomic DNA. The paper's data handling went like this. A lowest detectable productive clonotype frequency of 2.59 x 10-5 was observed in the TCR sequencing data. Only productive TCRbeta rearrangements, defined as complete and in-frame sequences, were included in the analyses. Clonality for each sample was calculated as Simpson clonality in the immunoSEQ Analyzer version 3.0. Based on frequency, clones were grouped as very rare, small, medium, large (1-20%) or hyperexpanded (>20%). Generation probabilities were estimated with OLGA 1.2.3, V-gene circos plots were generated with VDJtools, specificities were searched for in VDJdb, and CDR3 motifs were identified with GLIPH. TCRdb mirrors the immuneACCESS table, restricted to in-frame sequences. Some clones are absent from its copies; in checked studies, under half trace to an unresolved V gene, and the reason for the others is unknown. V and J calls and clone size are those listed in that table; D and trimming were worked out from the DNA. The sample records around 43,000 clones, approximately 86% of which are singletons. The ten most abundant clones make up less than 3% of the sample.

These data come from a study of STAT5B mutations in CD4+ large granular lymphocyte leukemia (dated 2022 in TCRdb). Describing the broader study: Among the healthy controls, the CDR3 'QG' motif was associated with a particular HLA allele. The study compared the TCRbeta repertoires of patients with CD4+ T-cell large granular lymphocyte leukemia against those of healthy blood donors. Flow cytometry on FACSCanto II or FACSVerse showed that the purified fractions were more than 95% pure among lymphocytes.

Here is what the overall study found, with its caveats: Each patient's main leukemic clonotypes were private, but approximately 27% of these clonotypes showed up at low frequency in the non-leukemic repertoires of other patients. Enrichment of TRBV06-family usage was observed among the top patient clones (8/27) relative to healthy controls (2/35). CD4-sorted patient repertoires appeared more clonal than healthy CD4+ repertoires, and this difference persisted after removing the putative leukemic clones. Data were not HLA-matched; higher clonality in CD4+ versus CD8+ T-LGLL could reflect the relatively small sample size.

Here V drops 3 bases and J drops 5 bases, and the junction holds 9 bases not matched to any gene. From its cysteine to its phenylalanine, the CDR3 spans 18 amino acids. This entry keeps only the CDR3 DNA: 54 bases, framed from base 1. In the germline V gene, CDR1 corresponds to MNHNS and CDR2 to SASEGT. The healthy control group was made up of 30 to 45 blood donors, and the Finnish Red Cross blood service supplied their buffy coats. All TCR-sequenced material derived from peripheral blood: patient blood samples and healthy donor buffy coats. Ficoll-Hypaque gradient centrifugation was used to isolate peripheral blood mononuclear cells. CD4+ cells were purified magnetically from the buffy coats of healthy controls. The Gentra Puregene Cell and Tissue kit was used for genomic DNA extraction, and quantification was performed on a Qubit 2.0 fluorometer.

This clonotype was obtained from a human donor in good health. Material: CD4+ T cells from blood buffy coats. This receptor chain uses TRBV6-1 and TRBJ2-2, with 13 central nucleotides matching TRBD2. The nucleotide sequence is TGTGCCAGCAGTGATGGCCGGACTAGCGGGAGAATGACCGGGGAGCTGTTTTTT. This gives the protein CASSDGRTSGRMTGELFF.